The sequence of this T cell receptor (beta chain) was determined in a study of CD8 T cells in Susac syndrome. CDR3 length equals 16 residues. Germline CDR1 and CDR2: SGHTA and FQGTGA. V shed 2 bases, J shed 6 bases, and the junction held 4 bases outside the gene matches. Reverse transcription used 0.5 to 1 ug RNA and random hexamers. TCRdb reprocessed the immunoSEQ multiplex PCR reads via MiXCR and lists one record per CDR3 protein. The sample yields some 200,000 distinct CDR3 sequences, more than 90% seen once. Material for sequencing was CD4+ T cells from PBMCs. The rearrangement joins TRBV7-3 to TRBJ2-3; 14 bases align to TRBD2. This receptor was identified in a human donor with Susac syndrome. The CDR3 reads CASSLAGTSGGDTQYF. The CDR3 region has the DNA TGTGCCAGCAGCTTAGCCGGGACTAGCGGGGGTGATACGCAGTATTTT.